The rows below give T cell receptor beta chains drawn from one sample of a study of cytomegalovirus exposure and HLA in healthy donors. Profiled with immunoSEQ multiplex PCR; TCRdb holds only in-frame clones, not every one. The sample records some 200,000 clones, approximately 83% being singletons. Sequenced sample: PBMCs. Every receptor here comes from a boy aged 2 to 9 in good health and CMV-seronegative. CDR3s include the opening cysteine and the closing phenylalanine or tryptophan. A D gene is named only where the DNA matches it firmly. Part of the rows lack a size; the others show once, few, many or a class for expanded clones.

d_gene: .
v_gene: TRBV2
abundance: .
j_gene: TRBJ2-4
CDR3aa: CASIIAKNIQYF
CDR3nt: TGTGCCAGCATCATAGCCAAAAACATTCAGTACTTC

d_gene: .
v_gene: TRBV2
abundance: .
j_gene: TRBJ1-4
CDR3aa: CASSEAQWPNEKLFF
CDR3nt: TGTGCCAGCAGTGAAGCGCAATGGCCTAATGAAAAACTGTTTTTT

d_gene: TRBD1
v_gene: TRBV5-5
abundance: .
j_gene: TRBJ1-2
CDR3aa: CASSWGQGRGYTF
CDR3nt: TGTGCCAGCAGCTGGGGACAGGGGAGGGGCTACACCTTC

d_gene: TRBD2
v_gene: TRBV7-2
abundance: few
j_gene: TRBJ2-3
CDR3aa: CASSFSTSGGHSTDTQYF
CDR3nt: TGTGCCAGCAGCTTCTCGACTAGCGGGGGCCATAGCACAGATACGCAGTATTTT

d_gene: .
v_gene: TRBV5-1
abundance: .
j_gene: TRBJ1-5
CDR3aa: CASSLDRGNQPQHF
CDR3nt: TGCGCCAGCAGCTTGGACAGGGGCAATCAGCCCCAGCATTTT

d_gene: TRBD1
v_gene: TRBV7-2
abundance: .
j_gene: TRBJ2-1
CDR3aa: CASSWRTGGDEQFF
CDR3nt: TGTGCCAGCAGCTGGAGAACAGGGGGCGATGAGCAGTTCTTC

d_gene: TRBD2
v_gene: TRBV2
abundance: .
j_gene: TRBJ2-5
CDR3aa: CASSALLAGAHWTQYF
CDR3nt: TGTGCCAGCAGTGCTTTACTAGCGGGGGCCCACTGGACCCAGTACTTC

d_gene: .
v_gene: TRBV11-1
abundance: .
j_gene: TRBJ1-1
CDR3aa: CASSLDRRNTEAFF
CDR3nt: TGTGCCAGCAGCTTAGACAGGCGAAACACTGAAGCTTTCTTT

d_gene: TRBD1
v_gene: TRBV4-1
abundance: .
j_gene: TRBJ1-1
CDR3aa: CASSGQGAGRAEAFF
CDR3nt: TGCGCCAGCAGCGGACAGGGGGCGGGGAGGGCTGAAGCTTTCTTT

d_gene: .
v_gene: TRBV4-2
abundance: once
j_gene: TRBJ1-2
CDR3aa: CASSHTGQGNFYGYTF
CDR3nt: TGTGCCAGCAGTCACACTGGGCAGGGAAATTTCTATGGCTACACCTTC

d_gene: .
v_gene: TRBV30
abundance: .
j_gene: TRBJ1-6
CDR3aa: CAWSSRGGPYNSPLHF
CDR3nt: TGTGCCTGGAGTAGCCGCGGGGGACCTTATAATTCACCCCTCCACTTT

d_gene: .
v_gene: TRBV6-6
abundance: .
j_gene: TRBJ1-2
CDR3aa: CASSQAYGYTF
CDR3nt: TGTGCCAGCAGTCAGGCGTATGGCTACACCTTC

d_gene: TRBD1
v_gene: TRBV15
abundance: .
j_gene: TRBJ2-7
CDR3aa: CATSRGGGQGYEQYF
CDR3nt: TGTGCCACCAGCAGGGGAGGGGGACAGGGGTACGAGCAGTACTTC

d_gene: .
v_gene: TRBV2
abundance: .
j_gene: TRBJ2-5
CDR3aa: CASSEGAGKTQYF
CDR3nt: TGTGCCAGCAGTGAAGGGGCGGGGAAGACCCAGTACTTC

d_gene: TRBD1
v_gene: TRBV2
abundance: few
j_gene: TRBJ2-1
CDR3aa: CASKKRTGELSNEQFF
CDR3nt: TGTGCCAGCAAGAAAAGGACAGGGGAATTGAGCAATGAGCAGTTCTTC

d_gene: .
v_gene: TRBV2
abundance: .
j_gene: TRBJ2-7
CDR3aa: CASSGQGSGYEQYF
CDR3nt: .

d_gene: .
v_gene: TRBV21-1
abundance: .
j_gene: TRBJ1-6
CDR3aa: CASSISDRANSPLHF
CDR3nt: TGTGCCAGCAGCATTTCGGACAGGGCCAATTCACCCCTCCACTTT

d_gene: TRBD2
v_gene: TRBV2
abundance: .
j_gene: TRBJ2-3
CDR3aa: CATTPDQHWGGDTQYF
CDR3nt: TGTGCCACCACACCCGACCAGCACTGGGGGGGGGATACGCAGTATTTT

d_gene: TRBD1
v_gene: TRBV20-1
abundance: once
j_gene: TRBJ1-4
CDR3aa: CSAALKGQGFF
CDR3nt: TGCAGTGCCGCATTAAAGGGACAGGGATTTTTT

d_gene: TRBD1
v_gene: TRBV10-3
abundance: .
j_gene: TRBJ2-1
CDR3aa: CAISPGTGYNEQFF
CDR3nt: TGTGCCATCAGTCCCGGGACAGGGTACAATGAGCAGTTCTTC

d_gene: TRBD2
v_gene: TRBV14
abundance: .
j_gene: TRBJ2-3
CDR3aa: CASSQDREDASSTDTQYF
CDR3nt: TGTGCCAGCAGCCAAGATCGGGAGGACGCATCTAGCACAGATACGCAGTATTTT

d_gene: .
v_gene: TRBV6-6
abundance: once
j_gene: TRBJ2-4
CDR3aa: CASSQNRAGNIQYF
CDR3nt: TGTGCCAGCAGTCAGAACAGGGCAGGAAACATTCAGTACTTC

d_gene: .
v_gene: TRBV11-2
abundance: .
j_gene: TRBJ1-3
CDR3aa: CASSFERSRSGNTIYF
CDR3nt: TGTGCCAGCAGCTTCGAACGGAGCCGCTCTGGAAACACCATATATTTT

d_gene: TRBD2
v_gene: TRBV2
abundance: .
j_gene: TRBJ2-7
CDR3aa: CASSETLAGGNSYEQYF
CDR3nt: TGTGCCAGCAGTGAAACCCTAGCGGGGGGGAACTCCTACGAGCAGTACTTC

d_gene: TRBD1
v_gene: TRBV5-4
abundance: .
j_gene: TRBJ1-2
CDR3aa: CASSTDRDGYTF
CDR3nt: TGTGCCAGCAGCACCGACAGGGATGGCTACACCTTC

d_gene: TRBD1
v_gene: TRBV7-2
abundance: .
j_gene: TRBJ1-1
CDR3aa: CASSWAGGTEAFF
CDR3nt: TGTGCCAGCAGCTGGGCAGGGGGCACTGAAGCTTTCTTT

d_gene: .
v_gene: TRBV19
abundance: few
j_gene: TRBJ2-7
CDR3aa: CASSGGIRQYF
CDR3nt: TGTGCCAGTAGTGGGGGGATACGGCAGTACTTC

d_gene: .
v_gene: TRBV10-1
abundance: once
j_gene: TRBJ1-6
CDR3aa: CASSARGRKRFQVSYNSPLHF
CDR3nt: TGCGCCAGCAGTGCCCGGGGAAGGAAAAGGTTTCAAGTTTCCTATAATTCACCCCTCCACTTT

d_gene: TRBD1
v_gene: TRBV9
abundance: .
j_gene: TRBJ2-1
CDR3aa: CASSVEGAGNEQFF
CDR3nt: TGTGCCAGCAGCGTAGAGGGGGCCGGCAATGAGCAGTTCTTC

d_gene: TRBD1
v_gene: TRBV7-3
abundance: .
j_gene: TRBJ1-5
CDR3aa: CASSPTGGHQPQHF
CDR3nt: TGTGCCAGCAGCCCGACAGGGGGCCACCAGCCCCAGCATTTT

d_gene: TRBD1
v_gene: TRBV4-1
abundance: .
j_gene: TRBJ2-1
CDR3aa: CASSSPGTGNNEQFF
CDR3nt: TGCGCCAGCAGCTCCCCCGGGACAGGGAACAATGAGCAGTTCTTC

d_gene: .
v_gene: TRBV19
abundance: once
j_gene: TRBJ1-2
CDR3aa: CASSPSGFNYGYTF
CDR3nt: TGTGCCAGTAGCCCCTCAGGTTTCAACTATGGCTACACCTTC

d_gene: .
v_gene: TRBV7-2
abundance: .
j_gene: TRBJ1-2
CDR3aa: CASSPLTQGSKGYTF
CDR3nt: TGTGCCAGCAGCCCTTTAACACAGGGCTCTAAGGGCTACACCTTC

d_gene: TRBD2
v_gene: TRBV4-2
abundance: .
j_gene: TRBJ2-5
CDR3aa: CASSLTPGTSGQETQYF
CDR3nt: TGTGCCAGCAGCCTCACTCCCGGGACTAGCGGGCAAGAGACCCAGTACTTC

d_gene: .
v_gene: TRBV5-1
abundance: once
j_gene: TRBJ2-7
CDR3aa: CASSLDTRGEQYF
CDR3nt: TGCGCCAGCAGCCTGGACACAAGGGGCGAGCAGTACTTC

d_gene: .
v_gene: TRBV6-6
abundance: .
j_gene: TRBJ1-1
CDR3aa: CASTLVGEGAEAFF
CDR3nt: TGTGCCAGCACCCTCGTTGGTGAGGGCGCTGAAGCTTTCTTT

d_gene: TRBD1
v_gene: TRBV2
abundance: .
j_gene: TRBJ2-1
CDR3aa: CASNGQGIGDEQFF
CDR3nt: TGTGCCAGCAACGGACAGGGGATCGGCGATGAGCAGTTCTTC

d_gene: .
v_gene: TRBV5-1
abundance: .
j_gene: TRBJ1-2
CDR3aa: CASSFGTDTYPYGYTF
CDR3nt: TGCGCCAGCAGCTTTGGAACAGACACTTATCCCTATGGCTACACCTTC

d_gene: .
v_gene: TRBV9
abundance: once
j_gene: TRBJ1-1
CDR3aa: CASSVVANTEAFF
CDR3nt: TGTGCCAGCAGCGTAGTGGCTAACACTGAAGCTTTCTTT

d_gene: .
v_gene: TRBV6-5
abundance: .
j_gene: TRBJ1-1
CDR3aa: CASSYSLAGRTEAFF
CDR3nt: TGTGCCAGCAGTTACTCGCTGGCAGGGAGGACTGAAGCTTTCTTT

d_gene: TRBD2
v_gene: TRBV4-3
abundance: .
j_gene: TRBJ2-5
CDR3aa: CASSQVFRPGGAGETQYF
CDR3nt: TGCGCCAGCAGCCAAGTCTTCCGACCCGGGGGGGCCGGAGAGACCCAGTACTTC